This T cell receptor beta chain originates from a study of neurological immune-mediated disorders. On the study more broadly: The multiple sclerosis group of roughly 35 included approximately 30 relapsing-remitting and 3 secondary progressive patients.

This CDR3 is 15 amino acids long. The germline gives CDR1 SGHTA, CDR2 FQGNSA. The V and J ends lost 1 base and 4 bases respectively, with 14 bases between them. This clonotype occurred many times. A 10-nucleotide random UMI tagged transcripts in template-switch 5'RACE cDNA synthesis. TCRdb re-derived calls from the 5' RACE reads in MiXCR, one entry per CDR3 protein. The sample includes tens of thousands of distinct CDR3 sequences, over 4% of them seen just once. J is TRBJ2-7 and V is TRBV7-2; no reliable D call. This TCR was sampled from a man between 45 and 60 years old with multiple sclerosis. The sequenced sample was PBMCs. This CDR3 reads CASSLVATPPYEQYF. DNA of the CDR3: TGTGCCAGCAGCTTAGTGGCTACCCCCCCGTACGAGCAGTACTTC.